Here is one TCR beta chain with its context. Its antigen is unknown. The CDR3 runs 13 residues. With 5 bases clipped from V and 13 bases from J, the junction kept 13 bases outside the gene matches. Germline-derived CDR1 and CDR2 are LNHNV and YYDKDF (reference sequence). The sample comes from a study of T cells in Graves' hyperthyroidism and ophthalmopathy. Findings and limits, study-wide: Ophthalmopathy and stable hyperthyroidism were told apart by a 13 V-J model.

The CDR3 regions of TCR beta were amplified from RNA transcripts. The HTBI primer set served for first-round RT-PCR of the TCR CDR3. TCRdb used MiXCR to reprocess the multiplex PCR reads, holding one entry per CDR3 protein. This sample has around 540,000 distinct CDR3 sequences; under 60% occur once, and the top ten carry 8% to 8.5%. Sequenced sample: peripheral blood or thyroid tissue (not recorded which). The rearrangement links TRBV15 to TRBJ1-2, with 7 bases that match TRBD1. This clonotype was obtained from a young woman with Graves' hyperthyroidism. The CDR3 here is CATSPGGGGVSTF. In DNA, the CDR3 is TGTGCCACCAGCCCCGGCGGAGGGGGCGTTTCCACCTTC.